These 27 T cell receptor beta chains were all obtained from the same sample, sequenced in a study of cytomegalovirus exposure and HLA in healthy donors. Produced via immunoSEQ multiplex PCR; TCRdb's table is partial and in-frame only. The table lists 200,000 to 300,000 clones, 90% of them singletons. The sample was PBMCs. These receptors all stem from a woman aged 25 to 39 in good health and CMV-seronegative.

The rearrangement joins TRBV29-1 to TRBJ2-3, with a tentative D call TRBD2 (6 bases). V dropped 7 bases and J dropped 1 base, with 18 bases sitting between them. The CDR3 is made up of 15 amino acids. CDR1 and CDR2 (germline): SQVTM, ANQGSEA. In DNA form, the CDR3 reads TGCAGCGCCCCGGGGGTGCGGGAAGGCACAGATACGCAGTATTTT. This translates into CSAPGVREGTDTQYF.

This clone was seen once. The chain uses TRBV27 and TRBJ2-1, with TRBD2 as a possible D gene (6 bases). This CDR3 contains 16 residues. In germline, CDR1 is MNHEY, CDR2 SMNVEV (reference sequence). The V end was cut by 0 bases, the J end by 8 bases, with 17 bases between. The CDR3 nucleotides are TGTGCCAGCAGTTTATCTGGGGGGTGGGGTTCGGATGAGCAGTTCTTC. Residues: CASSLSGGWGSDEQFF.

Comments on this clone: The same CDR3 can be traced to other DNA sequences in this sample. The chain recombines TRBV9 with TRBJ2-7; D unclear. This CDR3 region has 14 residues. Germline lookup yields CDR1 SGDLS and CDR2 YYNGEE. Between the trimmed V and J ends, which lost 0 bases and 1 base, there was a span of 8 bases. CDR3 sequence: CASSVGVGSYEQYF. The DNA of the CDR3 is TGTGCCAGCAGCGTAGGGGTCGGTTCCTACGAGCAGTACTTC.

The rearrangement links TRBV4-2 to TRBJ2-7; D gene uncertain. Germline V CDR1 and CDR2: LGHNA, YNFKEQ. The CDR3 runs 14 residues. Between the trimmed V and J ends, which lost 1 base and 2 bases, there was a span of 9 bases. The CDR3 sequence: CASSQGLEAYEQYF. CDR3 in DNA: TGTGCCAGCAGCCAAGGGCTAGAAGCCTACGAGCAGTACTTC.

This clone was detected only once. The V gene is TRBV5-1, the J gene TRBJ2-7, with TRBD2 identical over 7 bases. Germline V gene sequence: CDR1 SGHRS, CDR2 YFSETQ. The J segment lost 2 bases and the V segment lost 0 bases, leaving 2 bases of the junction unmatched. This CDR3 contains 14 residues. The CDR3 loop reads CASSLGDYPYEQYF. The CDR3 nucleotides are TGCGCCAGCAGCTTGGGGGACTATCCCTACGAGCAGTACTTC.

This rearrangement joins TRBV28 to TRBJ1-4, with 11 bases matching TRBD1. Trimming cost V 4 bases and J 2 bases; bases outside gene matches: 3. This CDR3 comprises 16 residues. CDR1 and CDR2 (germline): MDHEN, SYDVKM. CDR3 bases: TGTGCCAGCAGTTGGACAGGGGGCAAGACTAATGAAAAACTGTTTTTT. Protein: CASSWTGGKTNEKLFF.

This clone was seen only a few times. The chain carries TRBV5-4 and TRBJ2-3; TRBD1 is a possible D gene (5 bases). V was cut by 3 bases and J by 0 bases, with 17 bases left in between. CDR1 SGHNT and CDR2 YYREEE come from the germline V gene (reference sequence). CDR3 length equals 17 residues. The CDR3 is CASSSDRQRLSTDTQYF. The CDR3 nucleotides are TGTGCCAGCAGCTCCGACAGACAGAGACTTAGCACAGATACGCAGTATTTT.

This sequence joins TRBV5-1 and TRBJ2-7, with a possible D match to TRBD1 (6 bases). The CDR3 has 15 residues. Per the germline V gene, CDR1 is SGHRS and CDR2 is YFSETQ. V lost 0 bases, J lost 2 bases, and 12 bases lay in between. The CDR3 DNA reads TGCGCCAGCAGCTTGGAGTGGGGGCGCCCCTACGAGCAGTACTTC. Translation gives CASSLEWGRPYEQYF. Full variable domain (rest looked up from reference TRBV5-1 and TRBJ2-7): KAGVTQTPRYLIKTRGQQVTLSCSPISGHRSVSWYQQTPGQGLQFLFEYFSETQRNKGNFPGRFSGRQFSNSRSEMNVSTLELGDSALYLCASSLEWGRPYEQYFGPGTRLTVT.

V and J are TRBV5-1 and TRBJ2-7; D gene unclear. The CDR3 sequence is 13 residues long. V lost 1 base, J lost 5 bases, and 10 bases lay in between. The germline V gene encodes CDR1 SGHRS and CDR2 YFSETQ. The CDR3 loop reads CASSLLGFDEQYF. The DNA of the CDR3 is TGCGCCAGCAGCTTGCTAGGGTTCGACGAGCAGTACTTC.

The chain combines TRBV27 with TRBJ2-7, with TRBD2 identical over 9 bases. Germline trimming cut 2 bases from V and 0 bases from J; bases unmatched to any gene: 2. Germline values: CDR1 MNHEY, CDR2 SMNVEV (reference sequence). CDR3 length equals 15 residues. CDR3 nucleotides: TGTGCCAGCAGTTTAGCGGGGGGGGACTCCTACGAGCAGTACTTC. This gives the protein CASSLAGGDSYEQYF.

The table lists this clone with a few counts. The V gene is TRBV27, the J gene TRBJ1-2; D is perhaps TRBD1 (5 bases). V shed 2 bases and J shed 7 bases, with 8 bases lying between them. This CDR3 is 12 amino acids long. Germline CDR1 MNHEY, CDR2 SMNVEV (reference sequence). The CDR3 bases are TGTGCCAGCAGTTTAGCCGGGACTGGCTACACCTTC. Translation: CASSLAGTGYTF.

This chain connects TRBV5-1 to TRBJ2-7; TRBD2 is a possible D gene (5 bases). The CDR3 length is 15 residues. The germline V and J ends were trimmed by 0 bases and 3 bases, with 13 bases remaining between them. CDR1 and CDR2 from the germline V gene are SGHRS and YFSETQ. The CDR3 loop is CASSLERANLYEQYF. CDR3 DNA sequence: TGCGCCAGCAGCTTGGAGAGGGCGAATCTCTACGAGCAGTACTTC.

The CDR3 sequence: CASSVAPGLAADTQYF. The DNA for the CDR3 is TGTGCCAGCAGCGTAGCTCCGGGACTAGCGGCAGATACGCAGTATTTT. The V and J genes are TRBV9 and TRBJ2-3, with 11 bases matching TRBD2. This CDR3 is 16 amino acids long. Trimming cost V 0 bases and J 4 bases; bases outside gene matches: 4. Germline assignment: CDR1 SGDLS and CDR2 YYNGEE.

The chain has TRBV9 and TRBJ2-5; 13 bases are a match to TRBD2. V was clipped by 4 bases and J by 1 base; unmatched bases: 10. The length of the CDR3 is 18 residues. From germline, CDR1 is SGDLS and CDR2 YYNGEE. The CDR3 DNA follows: TGTGCCAGCAGCCCCCGGACCGGACTAGCGGGGGCCCAAGAGACCCAGTACTTC. It codes for CASSPRTGLAGAQETQYF.

J is TRBJ2-1 and V is TRBV13; TRBD2 matches 11 bases. The CDR3 runs 15 residues. Germline lookup yields CDR1 PRHDT and CDR2 FYEKMQ (reference sequence). With V trimmed by 5 bases and J by 4 bases, 4 bases remained unmatched. The CDR3 loop is CASSLRLAGYNEQFF. The CDR3 DNA reads as TGTGCCAGCAGCCTGAGACTAGCGGGGTACAATGAGCAGTTCTTC.

The J gene is TRBJ2-2, the V gene TRBV14, with TRBD2 matching 7 bases. The CDR3 covers 17 residues. Germline assignment: CDR1 SGHDN and CDR2 FVKESK. Trimming removed 0 bases from V and 2 bases from J; junction bases left unmatched: 6. The CDR3 protein is CASSQDTLAVNTGELFF. The CDR3 DNA follows: TGTGCCAGCAGCCAAGATACCCTAGCGGTCAACACCGGGGAGCTGTTTTTT. The full variable domain, rest sourced from reference TRBV14 and TRBJ2-2, is EAGVTQFPSHSVIEKGQTVTLRCDPISGHDNLYWYRRVMGKEIKFLLHFVKESKQDESGMPNNRFLAERTGGTYSTLKVQPAELEDSGVYFCASSQDTLAVNTGELFFGEGSRLTVL.

The V gene is TRBV7-2, the J gene TRBJ2-7; 13 positions agree with TRBD2. V was clipped by 4 bases and J by 2 bases; unmatched bases: 2. The germline V gene encodes CDR1 SGHTA and CDR2 FQGNSA. The CDR3 extends over 15 amino acids. CDR3 sequence: CASSSTSGRAYEQYF. Here the CDR3 DNA reads TGTGCCAGCAGCTCAACTAGCGGGAGGGCCTACGAGCAGTACTTC.

The chain uses TRBV27 and TRBJ2-3, with D unresolved. From germline, CDR1 is MNHEY and CDR2 SMNVEV (reference sequence). The CDR3 spans 13 residues. V lost 5 bases and J lost 6, with 12 bases in between. CDR3 DNA sequence: TGTGCCAGCAGTCGCGCCCCCTTGGATACGCAGTATTTT. The encoded protein is CASSRAPLDTQYF.

The rearrangement joins TRBV5-6 to TRBJ2-6; D is possibly TRBD1 (5 bases). V shed 4 bases and J shed 2 bases, with 10 bases lying between them. The germline CDR1 and CDR2 sequences are SGHDT and YYEEEE. This CDR3 is 15 amino acids long. The CDR3 sequence is CASSLWGAGANVLTF. The CDR3 DNA is TGTGCCAGCAGCCTATGGGGCGCTGGGGCCAACGTCCTGACTTTC.

V gene TRBV7-8 combines with J gene TRBJ1-2; the D gene is possibly TRBD1 (6 bases). Deletions cut 6 bases from V and 4 bases from J, with 24 bases between. CDR3 length: 17 residues. The germline gives CDR1 SGHVS, CDR2 FQNEAQ. Here the CDR3 reads CASSQTLQGRLTYGYTF. CDR3 nucleotides: TGTGCCAGCAGTCAAACACTACAGGGACGGCTTACCTATGGCTACACCTTC. Using reference TRBV7-8 and TRBJ1-2 for the parts outside the CDR3, the full variable domain is GAGVSQSPRYKVAKRGQDVALRCDPISGHVSLFWYQQALGQGPEFLTYFQNEAQLDKSGLPSDRFFAERPEGSVSTLKIQRTQQEDSAVYLCASSQTLQGRLTYGYTFGSGTRLTVV.

The CDR3, as DNA: TGTGCCAGCAGCGACGGGACGAACGGGTACAATGAGCAGTTCTTC. Amino acid sequence: CASSDGTNGYNEQFF. The V gene is TRBV4-2, the J gene TRBJ2-1, with D possibly being TRBD1 or TRBD2 (5 bases each). The CDR3 loop spans 15 amino acids. Trimming removed 5 bases at V and 4 bases at J, with 15 bases between. Germline V gene sequence: CDR1 LGHNA, CDR2 YNFKEQ.

This chain uses TRBV28 with TRBJ2-5, with TRBD1 identical over 9 bases. CDR3 length equals 14 residues. Trimming at V came to 6 bases and at J to 3 bases, leaving 5 bases not matched to a gene. Germline CDR1 reads MDHEN; CDR2 reads SYDVKM. This CDR3 reads CASRGTGIEETQYF. The CDR3 bases are TGTGCCAGCAGGGGGACAGGGATAGAAGAGACCCAGTACTTC.

The rearrangement uses TRBV28 and TRBJ2-1; D is possibly TRBD2 (6 bases). The CDR3 runs 15 residues. Germline assignment: CDR1 MDHEN and CDR2 SYDVKM. Trimming cost V 6 bases and J 5 bases, with 17 bases left between them. CDR3 DNA sequence: TGTGCCAGCAGCCTGGGACTGGGGATTAACAATGAGCAGTTCTTC. This sequence encodes CASSLGLGINNEQFF.

The genes are TRBV7-9 and TRBJ1-3, with a possible D match to TRBD1 (5 bases). The CDR3 runs 16 residues. CDR1 and CDR2 (germline): SEHNR, FQNEAQ (reference sequence). The V end lost 5 bases, the J end lost 0 bases, and 14 bases lay between the germline ends. CDR3 in amino acids: CASSPPGLHSGNTIYF. CDR3 in DNA: TGTGCCAGCAGCCCACCGGGACTTCACTCTGGAAACACCATATATTTT.

V gene TRBV25-1 combines with J gene TRBJ2-6; D uncertain. Germline V gives CDR1 MGHDK, CDR2 SYGVNS. The CDR3 totals 16 residues. Trimming pared 1 base from V and 0 bases from J, leaving 7 bases between. The CDR3 here is CASSEFPSSGANVLTF. The CDR3 nucleotides read TGTGCCAGCAGTGAATTTCCCAGCTCTGGGGCCAACGTCCTGACTTTC. The whole variable domain, filled in from reference TRBV25-1 and TRBJ2-6, reads EADIYQTPRYLVIGTGKKITLECSQTMGHDKMYWYQQDPGMELHLIHYSYGVNSTEKGDLSSESTVSRIRTEHFPLTLESARPSHTSQYLCASSEFPSSGANVLTFGAGSRLTVL.

V is TRBV13 and J is TRBJ2-3; 12 nucleotides match TRBD2. V was pared by 3 bases and J by 0 bases, with 1 base of the junction left unmatched. Germline lookup yields CDR1 PRHDT and CDR2 FYEKMQ (reference sequence). This CDR3 is 16 amino acids long. CDR3 in DNA: TGTGCCAGCAGCTTGGGGACTAGCGGGAGCACAGATACGCAGTATTTT. This encodes CASSLGTSGSTDTQYF.

This chain links TRBV7-9 with TRBJ2-3; D is ambiguous. Germline V gene lookup returns CDR1 SEHNR and CDR2 FQNEAQ (reference sequence). This CDR3 is built from 17 residues. V was clipped by 5 bases and J by 3 bases, with 21 bases between them. The chain's CDR3 is CASSPPVPEKSTDTQYF. CDR3 sequence (DNA): TGTGCCAGCAGCCCCCCAGTTCCCGAGAAGTCGACAGATACGCAGTATTTT.